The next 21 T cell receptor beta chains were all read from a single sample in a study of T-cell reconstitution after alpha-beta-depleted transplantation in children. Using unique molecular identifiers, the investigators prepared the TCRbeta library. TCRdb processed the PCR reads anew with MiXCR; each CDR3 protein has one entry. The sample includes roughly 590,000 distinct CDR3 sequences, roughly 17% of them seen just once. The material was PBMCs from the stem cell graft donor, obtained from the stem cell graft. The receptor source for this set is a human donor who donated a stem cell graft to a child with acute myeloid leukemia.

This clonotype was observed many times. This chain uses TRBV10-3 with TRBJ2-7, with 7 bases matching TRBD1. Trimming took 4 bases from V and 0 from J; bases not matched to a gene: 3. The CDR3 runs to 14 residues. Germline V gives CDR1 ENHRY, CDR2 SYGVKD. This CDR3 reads CAISGRDSSYEQYF. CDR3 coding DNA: TGTGCCATCAGTGGCCGGGACAGCTCCTACGAGCAGTACTTC.

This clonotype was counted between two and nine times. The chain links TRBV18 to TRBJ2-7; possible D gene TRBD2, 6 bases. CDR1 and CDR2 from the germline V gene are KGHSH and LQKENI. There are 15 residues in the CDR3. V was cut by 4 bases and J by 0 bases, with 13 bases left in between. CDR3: CASSRGGTGSYEQYF. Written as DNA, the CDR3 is TGTGCCAGCTCACGCGGCGGGACCGGCTCCTACGAGCAGTACTTC.

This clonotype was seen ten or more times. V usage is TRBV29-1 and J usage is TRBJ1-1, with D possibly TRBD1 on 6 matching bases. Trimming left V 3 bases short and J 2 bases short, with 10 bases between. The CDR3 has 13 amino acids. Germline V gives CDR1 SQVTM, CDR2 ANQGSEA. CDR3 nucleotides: TGCAGCGTTGATACAGGGATCAACACTGAAGCTTTCTTT. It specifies CSVDTGINTEAFF.

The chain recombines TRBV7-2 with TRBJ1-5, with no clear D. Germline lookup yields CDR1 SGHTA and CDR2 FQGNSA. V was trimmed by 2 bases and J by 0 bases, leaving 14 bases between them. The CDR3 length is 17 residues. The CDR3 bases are TGTGCCAGCAGCTTAACCGCGGTCGGGGATAGCAATCAGCCCCAGCATTTT. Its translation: CASSLTAVGDSNQPQHF.

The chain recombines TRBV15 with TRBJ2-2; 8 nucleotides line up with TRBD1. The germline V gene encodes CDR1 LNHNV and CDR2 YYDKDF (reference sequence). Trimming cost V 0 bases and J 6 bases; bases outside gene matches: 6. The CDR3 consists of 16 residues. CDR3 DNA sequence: TGTGCCACCAGCAGAGATCTCGGCAGGGGGCCCGGGGAGCTGTTTTTT. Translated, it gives CATSRDLGRGPGELFF.

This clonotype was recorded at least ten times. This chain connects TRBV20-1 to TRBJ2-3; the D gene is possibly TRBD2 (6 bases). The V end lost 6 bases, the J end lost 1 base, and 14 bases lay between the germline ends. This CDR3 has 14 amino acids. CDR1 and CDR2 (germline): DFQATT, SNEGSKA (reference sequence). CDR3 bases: TGCAGTGCCGAGGGCGGGGATGGCACAGATACGCAGTATTTT. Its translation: CSAEGGDGTDTQYF.

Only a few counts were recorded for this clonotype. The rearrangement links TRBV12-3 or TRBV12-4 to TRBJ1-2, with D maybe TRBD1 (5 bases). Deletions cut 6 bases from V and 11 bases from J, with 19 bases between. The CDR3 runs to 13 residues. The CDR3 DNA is TGTGCCAGCAGCCTCGGGGGTGTGGGGTCGTACACCTTC. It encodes CASSLGGVGSYTF.

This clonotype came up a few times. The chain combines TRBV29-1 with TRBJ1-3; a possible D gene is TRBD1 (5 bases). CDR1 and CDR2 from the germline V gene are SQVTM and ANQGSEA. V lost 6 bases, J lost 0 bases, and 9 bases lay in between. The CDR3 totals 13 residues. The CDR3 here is CSVDGTSGNTIYF. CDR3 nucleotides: TGCAGCGTGGATGGGACCTCTGGAAACACCATATATTTT.

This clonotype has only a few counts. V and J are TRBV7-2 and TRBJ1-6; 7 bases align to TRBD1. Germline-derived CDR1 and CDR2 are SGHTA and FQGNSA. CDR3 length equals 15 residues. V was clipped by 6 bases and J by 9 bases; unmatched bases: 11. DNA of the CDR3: TGTGCCAGCAGTTCTAGGGCGCAGGGGGGTTCACCCCTCCACTTT. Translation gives CASSSRAQGGSPLHF.

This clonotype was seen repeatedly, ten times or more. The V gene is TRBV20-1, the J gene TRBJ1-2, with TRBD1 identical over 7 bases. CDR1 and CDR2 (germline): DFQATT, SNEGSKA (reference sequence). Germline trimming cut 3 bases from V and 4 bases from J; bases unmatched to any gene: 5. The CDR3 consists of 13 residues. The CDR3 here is CSARPQGTYGYTF. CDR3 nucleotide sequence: TGCAGTGCTAGGCCACAGGGGACCTATGGCTACACCTTC.

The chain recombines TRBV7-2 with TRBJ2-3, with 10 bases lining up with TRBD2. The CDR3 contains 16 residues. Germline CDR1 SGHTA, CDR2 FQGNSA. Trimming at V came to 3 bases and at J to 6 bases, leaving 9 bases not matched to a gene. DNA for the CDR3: TGTGCCAGCAGCTTTGGGGAGCGGGGGGGCCATGATACGCAGTATTTT. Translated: CASSFGERGGHDTQYF.

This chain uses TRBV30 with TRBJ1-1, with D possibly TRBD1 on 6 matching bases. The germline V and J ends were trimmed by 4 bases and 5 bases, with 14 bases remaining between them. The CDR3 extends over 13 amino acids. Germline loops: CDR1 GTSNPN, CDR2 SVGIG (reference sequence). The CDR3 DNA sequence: TGTGCCTGGACGACCACAGGGAAAACTGAAGCTTTCTTT. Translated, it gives CAWTTTGKTEAFF.

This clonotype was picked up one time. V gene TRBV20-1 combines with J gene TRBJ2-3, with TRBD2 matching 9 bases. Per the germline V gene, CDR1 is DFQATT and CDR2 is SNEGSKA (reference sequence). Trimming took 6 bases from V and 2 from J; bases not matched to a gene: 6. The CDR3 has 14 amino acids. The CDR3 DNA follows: TGCAGTGCGGGAGCGGGGGGCGCCACAGATACGCAGTATTTT. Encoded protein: CSAGAGGATDTQYF.

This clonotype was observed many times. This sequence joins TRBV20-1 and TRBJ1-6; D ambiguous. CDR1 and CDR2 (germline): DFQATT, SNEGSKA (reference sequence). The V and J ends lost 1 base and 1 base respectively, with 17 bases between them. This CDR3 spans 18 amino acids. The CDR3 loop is CSARGGADTRSYNSPLHF. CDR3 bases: TGCAGTGCTAGAGGGGGAGCAGATACAAGGTCCTATAATTCACCCCTCCACTTT.

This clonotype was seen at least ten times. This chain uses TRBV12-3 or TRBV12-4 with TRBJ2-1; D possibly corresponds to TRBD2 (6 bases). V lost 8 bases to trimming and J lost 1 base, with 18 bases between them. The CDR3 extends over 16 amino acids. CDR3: CASLPSGGGSYNEQFF. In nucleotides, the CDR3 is TGTGCCAGCCTCCCTTCCGGGGGTGGGTCCTACAATGAGCAGTTCTTC.

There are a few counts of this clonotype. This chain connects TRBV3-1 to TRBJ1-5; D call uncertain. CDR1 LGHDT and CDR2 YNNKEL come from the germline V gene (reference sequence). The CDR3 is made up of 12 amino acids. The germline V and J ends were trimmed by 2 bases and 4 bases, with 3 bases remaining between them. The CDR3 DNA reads TGTGCCAGCAGCCAACTAAATCAGCCCCAGCATTTT. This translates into CASSQLNQPQHF.

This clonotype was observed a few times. The DNA for the CDR3 is TGCAGTGCTATACCTAGCGGGGCTTACAATGAGCAGTTCTTC. Its protein is CSAIPSGAYNEQFF. J is TRBJ2-1 and V is TRBV20-1; TRBD2 matches 9 bases. Germline values: CDR1 DFQATT, CDR2 SNEGSKA (reference sequence). V was clipped by 4 bases and J by 4 bases; unmatched bases: 5. There are 14 residues in the CDR3.

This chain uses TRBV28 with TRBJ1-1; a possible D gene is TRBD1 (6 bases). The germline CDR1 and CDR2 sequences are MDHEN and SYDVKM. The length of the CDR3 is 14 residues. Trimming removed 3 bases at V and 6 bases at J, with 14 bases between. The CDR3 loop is CASSLTGPLSEAFF. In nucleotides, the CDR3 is TGTGCCAGCAGTTTGACAGGTCCCCTATCTGAAGCTTTCTTT. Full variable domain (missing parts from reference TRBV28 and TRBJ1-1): DVKVTQSSRYLVKRTGEKVFLECVQDMDHENMFWYRQDPGLGLRLIYFSYDVKMKEKGDIPEGYSVSREKKERFSLILESASTNQTSMYLCASSLTGPLSEAFFGQGTRLTVV.

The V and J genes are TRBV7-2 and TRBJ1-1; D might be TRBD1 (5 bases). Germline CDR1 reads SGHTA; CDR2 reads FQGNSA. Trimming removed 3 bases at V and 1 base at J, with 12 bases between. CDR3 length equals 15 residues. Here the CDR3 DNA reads TGTGCCAGCAGCTTTGGGGCGGACGGGAACACTGAAGCTTTCTTT. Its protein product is CASSFGADGNTEAFF.

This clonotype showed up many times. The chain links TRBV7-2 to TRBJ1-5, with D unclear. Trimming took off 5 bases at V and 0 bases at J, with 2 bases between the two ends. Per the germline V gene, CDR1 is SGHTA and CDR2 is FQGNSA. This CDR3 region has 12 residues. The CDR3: CASSPSNQPQHF. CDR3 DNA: TGTGCCAGCAGCCCTAGCAATCAGCCCCAGCATTTT.

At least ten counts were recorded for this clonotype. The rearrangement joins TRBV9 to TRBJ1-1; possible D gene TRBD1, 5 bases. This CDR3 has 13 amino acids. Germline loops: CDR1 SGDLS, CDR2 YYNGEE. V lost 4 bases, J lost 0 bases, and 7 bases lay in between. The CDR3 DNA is TGTGCCAGCAGCACACAGGTGAACACTGAAGCTTTCTTT. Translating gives CASSTQVNTEAFF.